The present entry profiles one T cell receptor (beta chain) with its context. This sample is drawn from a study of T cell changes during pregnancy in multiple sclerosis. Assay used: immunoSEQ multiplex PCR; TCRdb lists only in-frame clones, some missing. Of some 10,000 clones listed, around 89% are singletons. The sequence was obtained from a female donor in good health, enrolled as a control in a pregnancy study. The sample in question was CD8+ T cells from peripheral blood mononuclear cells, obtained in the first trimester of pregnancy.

Written as DNA, the CDR3 is TGTGCCAGCACCGACACAAACACCGGGGAGCTGTTTTTT. Amino acids: CASTDTNTGELFF. V gene TRBV6-4 combines with J gene TRBJ2-2; D not certain. V was trimmed by 7 bases and J by 2 bases, leaving 8 bases between them. CDR3 length: 13 amino acids. Germline V CDR1 and CDR2: MRHNA, SNTAGT.